A single sample is the source of the 11 T cell receptor beta chains below, sequenced in a study of blood T cell repertoires in COVID-19. Profiling relied on immunoSEQ multiplex PCR, and the TCRdb table lists in-frame clones only, not all of them. The sample consists of 150,000 to 180,000 clones, roughly four fifths of them appearing once. Sequencing was done on a sample of PBMCs or T cells enriched from blood (not recorded which). The receptor set was obtained from a man aged 45-60 years who had recovered from COVID-19.

This clone appeared many times. This rearrangement joins TRBV19 to TRBJ1-6; tentatively, D is TRBD1 (5 bases). Trimming stripped 10 bases from V and 7 bases from J, with 14 bases between. This CDR3 comprises 13 residues. Looked up from germline, CDR1 is LNHDA and CDR2 is SQIVND (reference sequence). The CDR3: CATRGGRNSPLHF. The CDR3 nucleotides read TGTGCCACAAGGGGAGGGAGGAATTCACCCCTCCACTTT.

The chain uses TRBV5-1 and TRBJ2-5, with 9 bases that match TRBD2. Unmatched junction bases numbered 4, after V lost 1 base and J lost 0 bases. Germline CDR1 is SGHRS and CDR2 is YFSETQ. The CDR3 is 16 amino acids. CDR3 DNA: TGCGCCAGCAGCTTGAGCGGGGGGCCGAACCAAGAGACCCAGTACTTC. This translates into CASSLSGGPNQETQYF.

Comment on this clone: Different DNA sequences within this sample yield the same CDR3. The rearrangement links TRBV6-1 to TRBJ1-5; 7 bases are shared with TRBD1. This CDR3 is built from 15 residues. Unmatched junction bases numbered 4, after V lost 3 bases and J lost 2 bases. CDR1 is MNHNS, CDR2 SASEGT, per germline. The CDR3 sequence: CASSDGQGGNQPQHF. The CDR3 coding sequence is TGTGCCAGCAGTGACGGGCAGGGGGGCAATCAGCCCCAGCATTTT.

DNA of the CDR3: TGTGCCAGCAGCCCGATGCAGGTGCCAGGCACTGAAGCTTTCTTT. It codes for CASSPMQVPGTEAFF. The chain has TRBV7-2 and TRBJ1-1; D is uncertain. Germline V gene data show CDR1 as SGHTA and CDR2 as FQGNSA. CDR3 size: 15 residues. Trimming left V 5 bases short and J 4 bases short, with 17 bases between.

The V call is TRBV7-9, the J call TRBJ2-3, with D maybe TRBD1 (6 bases). This CDR3 is built from 16 residues. CDR1 and CDR2 from the germline V gene are SEHNR and FQNEAQ (reference sequence). V was cut by 5 bases and J by 6 bases, with 21 bases left in between. DNA of the CDR3: TGTGCCAGCAGCCCCCGGGGCAGGGGCAGGGAGGATACGCAGTATTTT. It specifies CASSPRGRGREDTQYF.

The chain employs TRBV3-1 (or the pseudogene TRBV3-2) and TRBJ2-5, with TRBD2 matching 12 bases. With 4 bases clipped from V and 3 bases from J, the junction kept 3 bases outside the gene matches. CDR1 is LGHDT and CDR2 is YNNKEL in the germline V gene (reference sequence). CDR3 size: 15 residues. CDR3 DNA: TGTGCCAGCAGCCCCGGACTAGCGGGGAAAGAGACCCAGTACTTC. Amino acids: CASSPGLAGKETQYF.

This clone was detected a few times. DNA for the CDR3: TGTGCCAGTGCGGTGACAGGGGGCTCTGAAGCTTTCTTT. Translated, it gives CASAVTGGSEAFF. V is TRBV6-5 and J is TRBJ1-1; 10 nucleotides match TRBD1. The germline gives CDR1 MNHEY, CDR2 SVGAGI. V shed 9 bases, J shed 6 bases, and the junction held 7 bases outside the gene matches. This CDR3 has 13 residues.

The chain is built from TRBV19 and TRBJ2-3, with 8 bases that match TRBD1. The CDR3 is 16 residues long. Germline-derived CDR1 and CDR2 are LNHDA and SQIVND (reference sequence). Trimming took 5 bases from V and 0 from J; bases not matched to a gene: 7. In DNA, the CDR3 is TGTGCCAGTAGTCCGAGACAGGGGAAAAGCACAGATACGCAGTATTTT. This gives the protein CASSPRQGKSTDTQYF.

This rearrangement joins TRBV9 to TRBJ1-3; weak D call: TRBD1 (6 bases). There are 15 residues in the CDR3. The germline V gene encodes CDR1 SGDLS and CDR2 YYNGEE. Trimming left V 4 bases short and J 2 bases short, with 13 bases between. The CDR3 nucleotides read TGTGCCAGCAGCACCTACAGGGTCCCTGGAAACACCATATATTTT. Its translation: CASSTYRVPGNTIYF.

The V gene is TRBV20-1, the J gene TRBJ2-2; 11 nucleotides agree with TRBD2. V lost 3 bases to trimming and J lost 7 bases; unmatched junction nucleotides: 16. This CDR3 has 18 amino acids. The V gene's germline CDR1 is DFQATT and CDR2 SNEGSKA (reference sequence). The CDR3 sequence is CSASSSGGAPSRDGELFF. The CDR3 DNA is TGCAGTGCTAGTAGTAGCGGGGGGGCCCCATCGAGAGACGGGGAGCTGTTTTTT.

This chain uses TRBV3-1 (or the pseudogene TRBV3-2) with TRBJ1-2; tentatively, D is TRBD1 (6 bases). V was clipped by 1 base and J by 8 bases, with 14 bases between them. Germline CDR1 LGHDT, CDR2 YNNKEL (reference sequence). There are 14 residues in the CDR3. CDR3 nucleotides: TGTGCCAGCAGCCAAGTCGCAGGGGCGTGGGGCTACACCTTC. Its translation is CASSQVAGAWGYTF.